These T cell receptor beta chains were read from a single sample in a study of regulatory T cells in long-lasting Graves disease. Each CDR3 protein gets one entry after TCRdb re-called the multiplex PCR reads with MiXCR. The table includes around 460,000 distinct CDR3 sequences, about 22% detected once. This material consisted of peripheral blood mononuclear cells (PBMCs), taken when the disease was refractory, from a patient treated with antithyroid drugs. Receptors were obtained from a female donor with Graves disease. The conserved cysteine and the conserved F or W are not part of the CDR3 here.

CDR3: ASRPGLAGDADKETQY
J: TRBJ2-5
V: TRBV28

CDR3: STAGTAEETQY
J: TRBJ2-5
V: TRBV29-1

CDR3: ASILKTGPNNEQF
J: TRBJ2-1
V: TRBV13

CDR3: SARGVEQF
J: TRBJ2-1
V: TRBV20-1

CDR3: ASSDVNTEAF
J: TRBJ1-1
V: TRBV4-3

CDR3: ASSDIRGTNYGYT
J: TRBJ1-2
V: TRBV9

CDR3: SGQGSYEQY
J: TRBJ2-7
V: TRBV29-1

CDR3: ASSLGMGNTEAF
J: TRBJ1-1
V: TRBV5-1

CDR3: ASSQVDSYGYT
J: TRBJ1-2
V: TRBV3-1

CDR3: ASSQAVGVGQETQY
J: TRBJ2-5
V: TRBV4-3

CDR3: ASSQGTGRETQY
J: TRBJ2-5
V: TRBV7-8

CDR3: ASSSGDTEAF
J: TRBJ1-1
V: TRBV28

CDR3: ASRRRGAANEKLF
J: TRBJ1-4
V: TRBV12-3/TRBV12-4

CDR3: ASSEAPPVVDTQY
J: TRBJ2-3
V: TRBV2

CDR3: ASSEGTGGNYEQY
J: TRBJ2-7
V: TRBV6-2/TRBV6-3

CDR3: ASSQPGSYYGYT
J: TRBJ1-2
V: TRBV7-2

CDR3: ASSPMGGVIQY
J: TRBJ2-4
V: TRBV9

CDR3: AAAGNIAGAGPDEQF
J: TRBJ2-1
V: TRBV10-3

CDR3: ASTTGTGYYGYT
J: TRBJ1-2
V: TRBV19

CDR3: ASSSLTFGQAANGYT
J: TRBJ1-2
V: TRBV28

CDR3: ASSFSSWGQSYNEQF
J: TRBJ2-1
V: TRBV12-3/TRBV12-4

CDR3: ASSYGQMTTYEQY
J: TRBJ2-7
V: TRBV11-2

CDR3: ASSFGATNEKLF
J: TRBJ1-4
V: TRBV28

CDR3: AAGGQRLSYEQY
J: TRBJ2-7
V: TRBV6-1

CDR3: ASSFWDRGHSPLH
J: TRBJ1-6
V: TRBV27

CDR3: ASSLDRGHEQY
J: TRBJ2-7
V: TRBV5-1

CDR3: ASSLNGGPPLLYGYT
J: TRBJ1-2
V: TRBV13

CDR3: ASSYDSPTGELF
J: TRBJ2-2
V: TRBV6-2/TRBV6-3

CDR3: AWGDGGETQY
J: TRBJ2-5
V: TRBV30

CDR3: ASSYFNRVYGYT
J: TRBJ1-2
V: TRBV6-2/TRBV6-3

CDR3: ASSTYRDSPLH
J: TRBJ1-6
V: TRBV12-3/TRBV12-4

CDR3: ASSLLQGSGNTIY
J: TRBJ1-3
V: TRBV5-1

CDR3: ATSGAVGPETQY
J: TRBJ2-5
V: TRBV24-1

CDR3: ASSDQGAASYGYT
J: TRBJ1-2
V: TRBV2

CDR3: ASSLWNTYEQY
J: TRBJ2-7
V: TRBV5-8

CDR3: ASSAGDRGGNTEAF
J: TRBJ1-1
V: TRBV5-1

CDR3: ASRRPSTYEQY
J: TRBJ2-7
V: TRBV6-1

CDR3: ASSIYGDNQPQH
J: TRBJ1-5
V: TRBV19

CDR3: ASSHGTATNGAF
J: TRBJ1-1
V: TRBV9

CDR3: ASSPEDEKLF
J: TRBJ1-4
V: TRBV18

CDR3: SVEDPFDEVGCNTEAF
J: TRBJ1-1
V: TRBV29-1